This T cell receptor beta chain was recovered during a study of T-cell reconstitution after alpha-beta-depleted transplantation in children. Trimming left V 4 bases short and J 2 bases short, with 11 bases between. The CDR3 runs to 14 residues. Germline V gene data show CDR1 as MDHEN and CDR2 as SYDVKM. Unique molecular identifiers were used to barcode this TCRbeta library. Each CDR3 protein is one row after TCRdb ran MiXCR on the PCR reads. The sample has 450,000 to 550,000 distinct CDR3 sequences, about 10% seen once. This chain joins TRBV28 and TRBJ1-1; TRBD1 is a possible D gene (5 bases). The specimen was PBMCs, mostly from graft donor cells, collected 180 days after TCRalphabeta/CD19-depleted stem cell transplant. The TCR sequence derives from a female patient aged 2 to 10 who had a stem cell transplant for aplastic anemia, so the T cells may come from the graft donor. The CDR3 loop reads CASSSWGRNTEAFF. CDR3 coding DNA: TGTGCCAGCAGTTCCTGGGGGAGAAACACTGAAGCTTTCTTT.